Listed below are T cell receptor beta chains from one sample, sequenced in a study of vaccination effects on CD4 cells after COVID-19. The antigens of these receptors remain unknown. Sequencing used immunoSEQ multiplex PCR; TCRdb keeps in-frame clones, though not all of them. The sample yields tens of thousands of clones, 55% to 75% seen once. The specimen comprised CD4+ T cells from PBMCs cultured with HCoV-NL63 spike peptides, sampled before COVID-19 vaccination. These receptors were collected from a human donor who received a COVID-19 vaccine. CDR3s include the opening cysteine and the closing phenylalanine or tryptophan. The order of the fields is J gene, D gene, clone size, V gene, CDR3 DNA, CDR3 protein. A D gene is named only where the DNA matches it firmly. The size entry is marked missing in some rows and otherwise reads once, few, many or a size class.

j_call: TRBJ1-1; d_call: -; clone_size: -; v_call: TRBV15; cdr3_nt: TGTGCCACCAGCAGAAGACAGGTCGACGACACTGAAGCTTTCTTT; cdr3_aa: CATSRRQVDDTEAFF
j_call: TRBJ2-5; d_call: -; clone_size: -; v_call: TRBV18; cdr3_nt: TGTGCCAGCATTCGGGCGAGAGAAGAGACCCAGTACTTC; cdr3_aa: CASIRAREETQYF
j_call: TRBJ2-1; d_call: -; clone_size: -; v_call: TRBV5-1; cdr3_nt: TGCGCCAGCAGTTATTTACTGGTTTACAATGAGCAGTTCTTC; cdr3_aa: CASSYLLVYNEQFF
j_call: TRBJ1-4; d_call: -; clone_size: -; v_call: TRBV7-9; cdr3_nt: TGTGCCAGCAGCTTAGCGTGGGGACTGGACCATGAAAAACTGTTTTTT; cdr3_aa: CASSLAWGLDHEKLFF
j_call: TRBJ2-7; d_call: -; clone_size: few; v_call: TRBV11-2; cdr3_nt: TGTGCCAGCAGCTTAGGTTACAGTACCTACGAGCAGTACTTC; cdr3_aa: CASSLGYSTYEQYF
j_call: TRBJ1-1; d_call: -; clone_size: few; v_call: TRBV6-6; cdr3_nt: TGTGCCAGCAGTCGGGACATCTTATTCGAGAACACTGAAGCTTTCTTT; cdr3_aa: CASSRDILFENTEAFF
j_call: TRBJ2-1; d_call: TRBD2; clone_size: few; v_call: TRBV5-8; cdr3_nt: TGTGCCAGCAGTTATACCGGGACTAGCGGGGGGATATACAATGAGCAGTTCTTC; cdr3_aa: CASSYTGTSGGIYNEQFF
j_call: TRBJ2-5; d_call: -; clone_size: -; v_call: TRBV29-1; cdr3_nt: TGCAGCGTTGCTCGAGGGGTCGGGGAGACCCAGTACTTC; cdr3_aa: CSVARGVGETQYF
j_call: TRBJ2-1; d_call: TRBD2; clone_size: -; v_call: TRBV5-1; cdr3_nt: TGCGCCAGCAGCCCCCGACTAGCGGACAACTACAATGAGCAGTTCTTC; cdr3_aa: CASSPRLADNYNEQFF
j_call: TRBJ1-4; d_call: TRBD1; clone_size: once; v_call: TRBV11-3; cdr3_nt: TGTGCCAGCAGCCTCCACAGGGGGCTTAATGAAAAACTGTTTTTT; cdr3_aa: CASSLHRGLNEKLFF
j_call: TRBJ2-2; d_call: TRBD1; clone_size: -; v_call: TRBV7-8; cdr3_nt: TGTGCCAGCAGCACCTACTACCGGGACAGGCCGAACACCGGGGAGCTGTTTTTT; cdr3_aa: CASSTYYRDRPNTGELFF
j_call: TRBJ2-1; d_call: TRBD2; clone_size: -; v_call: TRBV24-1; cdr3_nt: TGTGCCACCAGTGATCCGGGACTAGCGGGGTCCCGCTCCTACAATGAGCAGTTCTTC; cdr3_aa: CATSDPGLAGSRSYNEQFF
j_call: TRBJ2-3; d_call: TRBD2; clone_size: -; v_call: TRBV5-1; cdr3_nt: TGCGCCAGCAGCTATGGGACTAGCGGAAACACAGATACGCAGTATTTT; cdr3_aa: CASSYGTSGNTDTQYF
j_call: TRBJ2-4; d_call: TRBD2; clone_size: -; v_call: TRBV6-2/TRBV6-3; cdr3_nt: TGTGCCAGCAGCCATGGGACTAGCGGGGGGGTGATCAACATTCAGTACTTC; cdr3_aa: CASSHGTSGGVINIQYF
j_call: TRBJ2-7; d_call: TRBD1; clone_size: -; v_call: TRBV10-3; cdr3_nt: TGTGCCATCAGTGATGCCGGGGACAGGACCTCCTACGAGCAGTACTTC; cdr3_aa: CAISDAGDRTSYEQYF